Listed below are T cell receptor beta chains from one sample, sequenced in a study of beta chain features in type 1 diabetes. TCRdb's copy holds only in-frame clones and misses some; the assay was immunoSEQ multiplex PCR. Here the sample spans about 260,000 clones, roughly 22% being singletons. Sequencing used naive CD4+ T cells from blood. All receptors derive from a woman aged 35 to 49 with type 1 diabetes. The CDR3 runs from the conserved cysteine through the conserved F or W. The order of the fields is clone size, V gene, D gene, J gene, CDR3 DNA, CDR3 protein. A D gene is named only where the DNA matches it firmly. Where a row states a size, it is once, few, many or the class of an expanded clone; other rows omit it.

clone_size: NA; v_call: TRBV5-6; d_call: NA; j_call: TRBJ2-1; cdr3_nt: TGTGCCAGCAGCCTCCAGGGGTTTGGCTACAATGAGCAGTTCTTC; cdr3_aa: CASSLQGFGYNEQFF
clone_size: few; v_call: TRBV4-3; d_call: NA; j_call: TRBJ1-5; cdr3_nt: TGCGCCAGCAGCCAAAACCTAGGGGGAAACAATCAGCCCCAGCATTTT; cdr3_aa: CASSQNLGGNNQPQHF
clone_size: NA; v_call: TRBV29-1; d_call: NA; j_call: TRBJ1-2; cdr3_nt: TGCAGCGCAGCGCGAGACGTCCCTACTAACTATGGCTACACCTTC; cdr3_aa: CSAARDVPTNYGYTF
clone_size: NA; v_call: TRBV6-5; d_call: NA; j_call: TRBJ2-7; cdr3_nt: TGTGCCAGCAGTGAAAATGGAGGGGACGAGCAGTACTTC; cdr3_aa: CASSENGGDEQYF
clone_size: NA; v_call: TRBV14; d_call: NA; j_call: TRBJ1-2; cdr3_nt: TGTGCCAGCAGTCGAGGATTTAACTATGGCTACACCTTC; cdr3_aa: CASSRGFNYGYTF
clone_size: NA; v_call: TRBV7-6; d_call: TRBD1; j_call: TRBJ2-5; cdr3_nt: TGTGCCAGCAGCTACGGACAGGTGGAGACCCAGTACTTC; cdr3_aa: CASSYGQVETQYF
clone_size: NA; v_call: TRBV2; d_call: NA; j_call: TRBJ1-1; cdr3_nt: TGTGCCAGCACCTGGGACAATTCGAACACTGAAGCTTTCTTT; cdr3_aa: CASTWDNSNTEAFF
clone_size: once; v_call: TRBV15; d_call: TRBD1; j_call: TRBJ1-2; cdr3_nt: TGTGCCACCAGCAGAGATGCGGGACAGTTTAACTATGGCTACACCTTC; cdr3_aa: CATSRDAGQFNYGYTF
clone_size: NA; v_call: TRBV7-9; d_call: NA; j_call: TRBJ2-3; cdr3_nt: TGTGCCAGCAGCTGGGACCGGGAGTTGACAGATACGCAGTATTTT; cdr3_aa: CASSWDRELTDTQYF
clone_size: NA; v_call: TRBV7-2; d_call: NA; j_call: TRBJ2-5; cdr3_nt: TGTGCCAGCAGCTCCGGAATGGTCGGGGGCCAAGAGACCCAGTACTTC; cdr3_aa: CASSSGMVGGQETQYF
clone_size: few; v_call: TRBV30; d_call: NA; j_call: TRBJ2-3; cdr3_nt: TGTGCCTGGAGGCGTCAGGGAAGAGATACGCAGTATTTT; cdr3_aa: CAWRRQGRDTQYF
clone_size: few; v_call: TRBV6-6; d_call: TRBD1; j_call: TRBJ2-1; cdr3_nt: TGTGCCAGCACCAAAACCGGGACAGGGGGCTTCAATGAGCAGTTCTTC; cdr3_aa: CASTKTGTGGFNEQFF
clone_size: NA; v_call: TRBV2; d_call: TRBD1; j_call: TRBJ2-7; cdr3_nt: TGTGCCAGCAGGAGGGGACAGGGGGCAGGGTGGTACTTC; cdr3_aa: CASRRGQGAGWYF
clone_size: NA; v_call: TRBV28; d_call: TRBD2; j_call: TRBJ2-7; cdr3_nt: TGTGCCACCCGACGCGGGGGTTCCTACGAGCAGTACTTC; cdr3_aa: CATRRGGSYEQYF
clone_size: few; v_call: TRBV18; d_call: TRBD1; j_call: TRBJ1-5; cdr3_nt: TGTGCCAGCTCACCACTCGGACAGGCCGGCGATCAGCCCCAGCATTTT; cdr3_aa: CASSPLGQAGDQPQHF
clone_size: few; v_call: TRBV19; d_call: TRBD2; j_call: TRBJ2-3; cdr3_nt: TGTGCCAGTACCAACGGACTAGTCCTAGGCACAGATACGCAGTATTTT; cdr3_aa: CASTNGLVLGTDTQYF
clone_size: NA; v_call: TRBV28; d_call: NA; j_call: TRBJ2-7; cdr3_nt: TGTGCCAGCAGCCCCCGCAGGGAAGGGGTCGAGCAGTACTTC; cdr3_aa: CASSPRREGVEQYF
clone_size: few; v_call: TRBV5-1; d_call: NA; j_call: TRBJ2-1; cdr3_nt: TGCGCCAGCAGCTCGTGGGATCTGCCAGGGGCCCTCAATGAGCAGTTCTTC; cdr3_aa: CASSSWDLPGALNEQFF
clone_size: few; v_call: TRBV29-1; d_call: TRBD1; j_call: TRBJ1-2; cdr3_nt: TGCAGCGCCCGGGACAGTTATGGCTACACCTTC; cdr3_aa: CSARDSYGYTF
clone_size: few; v_call: TRBV7-7; d_call: TRBD2; j_call: TRBJ2-1; cdr3_nt: TGTGCCAGCAGCCCGACTAGCGGGCACAATGAGCAGTTCTTC; cdr3_aa: CASSPTSGHNEQFF
clone_size: few; v_call: TRBV7-2; d_call: TRBD1; j_call: TRBJ2-7; cdr3_nt: TGTGCCAGCAGCTTAGGGGCAGGGGGCTACGAGCAGTACTTC; cdr3_aa: CASSLGAGGYEQYF
clone_size: NA; v_call: TRBV6-1; d_call: TRBD2; j_call: TRBJ2-5; cdr3_nt: TGTGCCAGCAGTGAAGAGGGAGGGAAGACCCAGTACTTC; cdr3_aa: CASSEEGGKTQYF
clone_size: few; v_call: TRBV7-2; d_call: TRBD2; j_call: TRBJ2-1; cdr3_nt: TGTGCCAGCAGCTTCCGGGAGTCGGGAGGAGAGCAGTTCTTC; cdr3_aa: CASSFRESGGEQFF
clone_size: NA; v_call: TRBV7-2; d_call: TRBD1; j_call: TRBJ1-1; cdr3_nt: TGTGCCAGCAGCTTAGCCGCGGGACAGGGACTAGAAGCTTTCTTT; cdr3_aa: CASSLAAGQGLEAFF
clone_size: once; v_call: TRBV28; d_call: TRBD2; j_call: TRBJ2-6; cdr3_nt: TGTGCCAGCAGTCAGACTAGCGTAGCCAGCGTGGGGGCCAACGTCCTGACTTTC; cdr3_aa: CASSQTSVASVGANVLTF
clone_size: few; v_call: TRBV5-1; d_call: NA; j_call: TRBJ2-1; cdr3_nt: TGCGCCAGCCGTTGGCAGGGTGACAATGAGCAGTTCTTC; cdr3_aa: CASRWQGDNEQFF
clone_size: few; v_call: TRBV29-1; d_call: TRBD2; j_call: TRBJ2-5; cdr3_nt: TGCAGCGTTTCAGGGACTAGCGGAATCGGGGAAGAGACCCAGTACTTC; cdr3_aa: CSVSGTSGIGEETQYF
clone_size: NA; v_call: TRBV7-9; d_call: NA; j_call: TRBJ1-1; cdr3_nt: TGTGCCAGCATCTCCCCGGGGGGGCCCACTGAAGCTTTCTTT; cdr3_aa: CASISPGGPTEAFF
clone_size: NA; v_call: TRBV9; d_call: NA; j_call: TRBJ1-2; cdr3_nt: TGTGCCAGCAGCACGGACAGATGGGATGGCTACACCTTC; cdr3_aa: CASSTDRWDGYTF
clone_size: NA; v_call: TRBV10-3; d_call: TRBD2; j_call: TRBJ2-3; cdr3_nt: TGTGCCAGCTCGACTAGCGTGGCAGATACGCAGTATTTT; cdr3_aa: CASSTSVADTQYF
clone_size: few; v_call: TRBV9; d_call: NA; j_call: TRBJ2-3; cdr3_nt: TGTGCCAGCAGCGTGGCGGGGACGGGAGATACGCAGTATTTT; cdr3_aa: CASSVAGTGDTQYF
clone_size: NA; v_call: TRBV5-1; d_call: TRBD1; j_call: TRBJ2-1; cdr3_nt: TGCGCCAGCCTGGCGGGCAGGGGGCTCGACAATGAGCAGTTCTTC; cdr3_aa: CASLAGRGLDNEQFF
clone_size: few; v_call: TRBV4-3; d_call: TRBD2; j_call: TRBJ2-7; cdr3_nt: TGCGCCAGCAGCCAAGATCCGGGAGGGCCCGGGGAGCAGTACTTC; cdr3_aa: CASSQDPGGPGEQYF
clone_size: few; v_call: TRBV7-9; d_call: TRBD1; j_call: TRBJ1-1; cdr3_nt: TGTGCCAGCAGCCCCCAGGACAGGGAAGCTTTCTTT; cdr3_aa: CASSPQDREAFF
clone_size: few; v_call: TRBV11-2; d_call: TRBD2; j_call: TRBJ2-2; cdr3_nt: TGTGCCAGCAGAGGCGGGAGGTCTACCGGGGAGCTGTTTTTT; cdr3_aa: CASRGGRSTGELFF
clone_size: few; v_call: TRBV5-1; d_call: TRBD2; j_call: TRBJ2-1; cdr3_nt: TGCGCCAGCAGCTTCCTAGCGGGAGGATCCTACAATGAGCAGTTCTTC; cdr3_aa: CASSFLAGGSYNEQFF
clone_size: NA; v_call: TRBV4-3; d_call: NA; j_call: TRBJ2-7; cdr3_nt: TGCGCCAGCAGCCAAGATTTCAGGGCCTCCTACGAGCAGTACTTC; cdr3_aa: CASSQDFRASYEQYF
clone_size: few; v_call: TRBV30; d_call: NA; j_call: TRBJ2-3; cdr3_nt: TGTGCCTGGAGTGTAAACCTGGCCACAGATACGCAGTATTTT; cdr3_aa: CAWSVNLATDTQYF
clone_size: NA; v_call: TRBV7-9; d_call: TRBD2; j_call: TRBJ2-7; cdr3_nt: TGTGCCAGCAGCTTAGGCGAGCGGGGGGGTTCCTACGAGCAGTACTTC; cdr3_aa: CASSLGERGGSYEQYF
clone_size: NA; v_call: TRBV29-1; d_call: TRBD1; j_call: TRBJ2-1; cdr3_nt: TGCAGCGGCCGGGACAGTAATGAGCAGTTCTTC; cdr3_aa: CSGRDSNEQFF
clone_size: NA; v_call: TRBV6-5; d_call: NA; j_call: TRBJ1-1; cdr3_nt: TGTGCCAGCAGTTACTCAACCTTAGGGGGAGGGACTGAAGCTTTCTTT; cdr3_aa: CASSYSTLGGGTEAFF
clone_size: few; v_call: TRBV19; d_call: NA; j_call: TRBJ2-3; cdr3_nt: TGTGCCAGTAGTATGGAGCGGACGGATACGCAGTATTTT; cdr3_aa: CASSMERTDTQYF
clone_size: few; v_call: TRBV5-6; d_call: NA; j_call: TRBJ2-3; cdr3_nt: TGTGCCAGCAGCTTGGCCGGGGGACAGAACACAGATACGCAGTATTTT; cdr3_aa: CASSLAGGQNTDTQYF
clone_size: few; v_call: TRBV19; d_call: NA; j_call: TRBJ2-7; cdr3_nt: TGTGCCAGTAGTAACCGCGACGGGGTCAACGAGCAGTACTTC; cdr3_aa: CASSNRDGVNEQYF
clone_size: few; v_call: TRBV30; d_call: NA; j_call: TRBJ2-2; cdr3_nt: TGTGCCTGGAGTCGTTCCGTAGCCGGGGAGCTGTTTTTT; cdr3_aa: CAWSRSVAGELFF
clone_size: few; v_call: TRBV19; d_call: TRBD1; j_call: TRBJ2-7; cdr3_nt: TGTGCCAGTAGGCCCCGGACAGGGCTCTACGAGCAGTACTTC; cdr3_aa: CASRPRTGLYEQYF
clone_size: few; v_call: TRBV4-3; d_call: TRBD1; j_call: TRBJ1-1; cdr3_nt: TGCGCCAGCAGCGGACAGGTGAACACTGAAGCTTTCTTT; cdr3_aa: CASSGQVNTEAFF
clone_size: few; v_call: TRBV14; d_call: NA; j_call: TRBJ2-7; cdr3_nt: TGTGCCAGCAGCCAAGGAGGCTACGAGCAGTACTTC; cdr3_aa: CASSQGGYEQYF
clone_size: NA; v_call: TRBV30; d_call: NA; j_call: TRBJ2-3; cdr3_nt: TGTGCCTGGACTGCGCCGGCAGATACGCAGTATTTT; cdr3_aa: CAWTAPADTQYF
clone_size: NA; v_call: TRBV7-9; d_call: TRBD1; j_call: TRBJ2-5; cdr3_nt: TGTGCCAGCAGCCCAGCCGGGACAGAAGAGACCCAGTACTTC; cdr3_aa: CASSPAGTEETQYF
clone_size: NA; v_call: TRBV5-1; d_call: NA; j_call: TRBJ2-7; cdr3_nt: TGCGCCAGCAGCCCCAGGGGTGAGAGCTCCTACGAGCAGTACTTC; cdr3_aa: CASSPRGESSYEQYF
clone_size: few; v_call: TRBV9; d_call: TRBD2; j_call: TRBJ2-5; cdr3_nt: TGTGCCAGCAGCGGGACTAGCGGGGGGAAGACCCAGTACTTC; cdr3_aa: CASSGTSGGKTQYF
clone_size: few; v_call: TRBV5-1; d_call: NA; j_call: TRBJ1-1; cdr3_nt: TGCGCCAGCAGCTCTCAGGGGAACACTGAAGCTTTCTTT; cdr3_aa: CASSSQGNTEAFF
clone_size: NA; v_call: TRBV25-1; d_call: NA; j_call: TRBJ1-1; cdr3_nt: TGTGCCAGCAGTGAGCAGGGGCGCATGAACACTGAAGCTTTCTTT; cdr3_aa: CASSEQGRMNTEAFF
clone_size: few; v_call: TRBV7-2; d_call: NA; j_call: TRBJ1-1; cdr3_nt: TGTGCCAGCATCTTCAGGGTGAACACTGAAGCTTTCTTT; cdr3_aa: CASIFRVNTEAFF
clone_size: NA; v_call: TRBV7-8; d_call: NA; j_call: TRBJ2-3; cdr3_nt: TGTGCCAGCAGCTTAGGGGCTAGCACAGATACGCAGTATTTT; cdr3_aa: CASSLGASTDTQYF
clone_size: NA; v_call: TRBV28; d_call: NA; j_call: TRBJ1-5; cdr3_nt: TGTGCCAGCAGTAACCACAGGTCAGGAGATGGCAATCAGCCCCAGCATTTT; cdr3_aa: CASSNHRSGDGNQPQHF
clone_size: NA; v_call: TRBV4-3; d_call: NA; j_call: TRBJ1-6; cdr3_nt: TGCGCCAGCAGCCGGGGGGAGGCCAAGGATTCACCCCTCCACTTT; cdr3_aa: CASSRGEAKDSPLHF
clone_size: NA; v_call: TRBV28; d_call: TRBD1; j_call: TRBJ2-3; cdr3_nt: TGTGCCAGCAGCGCCCAAGGGACAGTGTCTAGCACAGATACGCAGTATTTT; cdr3_aa: CASSAQGTVSSTDTQYF